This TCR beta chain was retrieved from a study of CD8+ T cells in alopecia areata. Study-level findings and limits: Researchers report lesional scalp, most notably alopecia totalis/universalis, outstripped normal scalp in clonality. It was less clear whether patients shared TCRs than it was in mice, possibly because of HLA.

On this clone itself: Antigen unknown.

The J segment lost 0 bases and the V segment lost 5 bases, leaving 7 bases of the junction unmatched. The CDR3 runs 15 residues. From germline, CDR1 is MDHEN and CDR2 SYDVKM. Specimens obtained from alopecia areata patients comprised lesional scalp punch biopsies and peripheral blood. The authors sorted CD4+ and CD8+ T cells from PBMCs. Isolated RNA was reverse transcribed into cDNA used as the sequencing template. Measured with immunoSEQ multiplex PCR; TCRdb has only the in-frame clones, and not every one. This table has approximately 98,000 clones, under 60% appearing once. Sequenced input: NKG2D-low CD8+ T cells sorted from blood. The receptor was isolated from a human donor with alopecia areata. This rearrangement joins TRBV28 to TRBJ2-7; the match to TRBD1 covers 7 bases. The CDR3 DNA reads TGTGCCAGCAGTCCGGTGACAGGGCTCTCCTACGAGCAGTACTTC. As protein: CASSPVTGLSYEQYF.